The T cell receptor beta chain under discussion was sequenced for a study of OX40 agonist ivuxolimab in advanced cancers. A note on the overall study: Ivuxolimab, which targeted the costimulatory receptor OX40 (CD134), was an agonistic, fully human IgG2 monoclonal antibody. Of the approximately 50 dose-escalation patients, hepatocellular carcinoma was present in about 20, melanoma in approximately 15, renal cell carcinoma in 9 and head and neck cancer in 9. Three dose-escalation patients achieved partial responses, one with hepatocellular carcinoma and two with cutaneous melanoma. The point of sequencing TCRbeta in the periphery was to test whether ivuxolimab changed TCR sequence diversity and drove clonal T-cell expansion. Patients were allowed to have had prior anti-PD-1, anti-PD-L1 or anti-CTLA-4 therapy, and around 37% of the dose-escalation patients had previously received checkpoint inhibitors. Intravenous ivuxolimab was administered to patients every 2 weeks at six dose levels: 0.01, 0.1, 0.3, 1.5, 3 and 10 mg/kg. The paper reports the monotherapy dose-escalation portion (N of about 47 patients) of the phase I ivuxolimab trial. The dose-escalation cohort was roughly 80% male with a mean age of about 60 years, ranging from roughly 23 to 90. The study at large found these results: Partial responders in the 0.1-3.0 mg/kg groups had among the lowest normalized peripheral clonal expansion, especially among CD8+ T cells. Low levels of normalized T-cell clonal expansion were also seen in some patients who did not respond. On average, CD8+ T cells showed more expanded clones than CD4+ T cells after ivuxolimab. Which antigens the clonally expanded peripheral T cells were specific for was not determined. At doses from 0.1 to 3.0 mg/kg, clonal expansion was seen in both CD4+ and CD8+ blood T cells between baseline and week 6.

The trial excluded patients who had a history of autoimmune disease or who were on systemic immunosuppression. Peripheral blood for TCR sequencing was collected from all dose cohorts at baseline, on cycle 4 day 1, and on cycle 7 day 1. Samples came from an open-label, multicenter, first-in-human phase I dose-escalation trial of ivuxolimab. Adults with locally advanced or metastatic head and neck squamous cell, hepatocellular, melanoma or renal cell carcinoma were enrolled in the trial. Before TCR sequencing, CD4+ T cells and CD8+ T cells were sorted from peripheral blood as separate populations. A word on this clone: The antigen it binds to is not known. Base qualities are not provided; no much larger clone lies one nucleotide away.

For sequencing of the TCRbeta CDR3 region, genomic DNA was extracted from the sorted cells. The immunoSEQ Assay was used to sequence the TCRbeta CDR3 regions. Sourced from immuneACCESS, this table was stored by TCRdb with only in-frame sequences that have V and J called. A share of the clones is absent; for the studies checked, an unresolved V gene accounts for under half, and the remainder has no known explanation. This sample lists approximately 69,000 clones; around 81% were detected once. The top ten constitute under 7% of the sample. Taken from the germline V gene (reference sequence), the CDR1 and CDR2 loops are MNHNY and SVGAGI. V sheds 7 bases and J sheds 7 bases, leaving 14 bases between their ends. The CDR3 measures 14 amino acids from cysteine to phenylalanine. The kept DNA is CDR3 alone, 42 bases in frame from the first base.

The receptor comes from an adult with an advanced solid tumor such as melanoma, head and neck, liver or kidney cancer. The specimen was CD4+ or CD8+ T cells sorted from blood, collected in a trial of the OX40 agonist ivuxolimab. The chain is assembled from TRBV6-6 and TRBJ1-6; TRBD1 could be the D gene, as 6 bases match. The CDR3 amino acid sequence is: CASIPRGGNSPLHF. The base sequence is TGTGCCAGCATTCCCCGAGGGGGAAATTCACCCCTCCACTTT.